This TCR beta chain was identified in a study of metastatic and nonmetastatic thyroid tumors. With MiXCR, TCRdb called clones anew from the PCR reads. The sample records under 45,000 clones, 25% to 30% being singletons. There are 14 residues in the CDR3. Germline values: CDR1 MNHNS, CDR2 SASEGT. The junction had 8 bases not matched to a gene; V was cut back by 8 bases and J by 3 bases. Patients were all untreated before their thyroid surgery. This TCR was recovered from a male donor with papillary thyroid cancer or a benign thyroid nodule (not recorded which). Some clones in this sample may be carry-over from other donors' samples. The chain couples TRBV6-1 to TRBJ1-2, with TRBD1 matching 8 bases. Sequenced input: blood. The CDR3 protein is CASATDRGYYGYTF. The CDR3 region has the DNA TGTGCCAGCGCAACCGACAGGGGCTACTATGGCTACACCTTC.